This T cell receptor (beta chain) was sequenced for a study of T cells in Graves' hyperthyroidism and ophthalmopathy. There were TCR beta CDR3 regions amplified from RNA transcripts. With the HTBI primer set, the TCR CDR3 went through a first round of RT-PCR. TCRdb re-called the multiplex PCR reads with MiXCR, one entry per CDR3 protein. Of around 520,000 distinct CDR3 sequences detected, approximately 25% appear once; the ten largest clones hold approximately 11%. Study-wide results and limits: Expanded thyroid clonotypes (above 0.001) were mostly also found in blood.

This clonotype was seen ten or more times. Its antigen is not known. Trimming removed 6 bases at V and 4 bases at J, with 12 bases between. This CDR3 comprises 14 residues. The TCR was taken from a woman in her 30s with Graves' ophthalmopathy. V usage is TRBV12-3 or TRBV12-4 and J usage is TRBJ1-4; perhaps TRBD1 as D (5 bases). The sample comprised blood. CDR3 coding DNA: TGTGCCAGCAGCCTCCAGGGAGGTAATGAAAAACTGTTTTTT. Translating it yields CASSLQGGNEKLFF.